The T cell receptor (beta chain) described here comes from a study of shared clonotypes between healthy human individuals. This CDR3 contains 14 residues. V lost 5 bases, J lost 9 bases, and 18 bases lay in between. Germline V gene sequence: CDR1 SGHRS, CDR2 YFSETQ. Profiling relied on immunoSEQ multiplex PCR, and the TCRdb table lists in-frame clones only, not all of them. The sample lists 2 million to 2.5 million clones, roughly 92% occurring once. The sample consisted of naive CD4+ T cells from PBMCs. This sample's subset: CD45RA+ positively selected. The gene calls are TRBV5-1 and TRBJ2-1, with D possibly being TRBD1 or TRBD2 (5 bases each). This TCR derives from a man in his late teens or twenties in good health. Some clones in this sample may be carry-over from other donors' samples. This CDR3 reads CASREGDLRGEQFF. Here the CDR3 DNA reads TGCGCCAGCAGAGAAGGGGACCTACGCGGTGAGCAGTTCTTC.